This section outlines one TCR beta chain sequence together with its context. Antigen: not known. Researchers ran the PCR with 60 Vbeta and 13 Jbeta primers. Produced via immunoSEQ multiplex PCR; TCRdb's table is partial and in-frame only. The sample holds 150,000 to 200,000 clones. This specimen comes from a study of cytomegalovirus exposure and HLA in healthy donors. Study results and caveats: V- and J-gene trimming in TCR beta was tied to a missense DCLRE1C variant by an analysis performed later. In a later analysis, at a false discovery rate of 0.05, approximately 16,000 TCR beta sequences matched HLA alleles.

The junction had 5 bases not matched to a gene; V was cut back by 3 bases and J by 3 bases. Germline V lookup: CDR1 GTSNPN, CDR2 SVGIG (reference sequence). This CDR3 region has 14 residues. Sequenced input: PBMCs. The chain joins TRBV30 to TRBJ1-1; TRBD1 matches at 9 bases. This receptor was identified in a boy younger than 18 in good health and CMV-seronegative. CDR3 bases: TGTGCCTGGAGATCGGACAGGGGTTACACTGAAGCTTTCTTT. This translates into CAWRSDRGYTEAFF.